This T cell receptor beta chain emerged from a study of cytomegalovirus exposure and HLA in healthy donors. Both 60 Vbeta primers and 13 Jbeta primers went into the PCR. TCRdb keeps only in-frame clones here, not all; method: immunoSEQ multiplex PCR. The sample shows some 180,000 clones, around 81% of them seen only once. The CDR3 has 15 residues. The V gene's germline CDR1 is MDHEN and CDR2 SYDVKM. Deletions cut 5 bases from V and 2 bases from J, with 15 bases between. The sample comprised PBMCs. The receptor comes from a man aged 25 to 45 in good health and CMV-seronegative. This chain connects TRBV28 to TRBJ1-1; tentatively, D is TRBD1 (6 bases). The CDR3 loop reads CASSAPATGNTEAFF. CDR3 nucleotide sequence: TGTGCCAGCAGTGCGCCTGCGACAGGAAACACTGAAGCTTTCTTT. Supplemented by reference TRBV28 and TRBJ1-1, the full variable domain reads DVKVTQSSRYLVKRTGEKVFLECVQDMDHENMFWYRQDPGLGLRLIYFSYDVKMKEKGDIPEGYSVSREKKERFSLILESASTNQTSMYLCASSAPATGNTEAFFGQGTRLTVV.